The 22 T cell receptor beta chains listed next were all sequenced from one sample in a study of blood T cell repertoires in COVID-19 (dated by TCRdb to the early 2020s). Library creation used the immunoSEQ multiplex PCR assay. The immuneACCESS repertoire file appears here via TCRdb, limited to in-frame rearrangements. These files lack a portion of the clones; in checked studies, under half of the deficit traces to unresolved V genes, and the cause of the others is not known. In this sample the table shows 200,000 to 250,000 clones, approximately 80% of which occur a single time. The top ten constitute 6% to 9.5% of the sample. Specimen: peripheral blood. These receptors were obtained from a woman in her forties or fifties with acute or convalescent COVID-19.

The chain combines TRBV18 with TRBJ1-5; a weak D match, TRBD1 (5 bases). Germline assignment: CDR1 KGHSH and CDR2 LQKENI. V was shortened by 4 bases and J by 6 bases, with 16 bases between the two germline ends. The CDR3 sequence is 15 residues long. The DNA of the CDR3 is TGTGCCAGCTCACGTCGCGGGGGTGATGGTCAGCCCCAGCATTTT. Its translation: CASSRRGGDGQPQHF.

This chain joins TRBV2 and TRBJ1-2; 8 bases are shared with TRBD1. After removal of 7 bases from V and 8 bases from J, the junction contained 15 bases not matched to a gene. This CDR3 is built from 15 residues. Germline CDR1 reads SNHLY; CDR2 reads FYNNEI. Written as DNA, the CDR3 is TGTGCCAGCAAGTCTCGCTCAGGGGGCGCGGACGGCTACACCTTC. Its translation: CASKSRSGGADGYTF.

The rearrangement links TRBV5-6 to TRBJ2-1; no clear D gene. Trimming shortened V by 0 bases and J by 10 bases, and 11 bases separated the two germline ends. CDR1 is SGHDT and CDR2 is YYEEEE in the germline V gene. The CDR3 covers 13 residues. The CDR3 spells CASSLASPREQFF. The CDR3 DNA is TGTGCCAGCAGCTTGGCCTCCCCCAGAGAGCAGTTCTTC.

This chain joins TRBV7-9 and TRBJ1-2; no clear D. This CDR3 spans 15 amino acids. In germline, CDR1 is SEHNR, CDR2 FQNEAQ (reference sequence). Deletions cut 3 bases from V and 4 bases from J, with 15 bases between. This chain's CDR3 is CASSFSDAGVYGYTF. In DNA, the CDR3 is TGTGCCAGCAGCTTTAGTGACGCGGGTGTCTATGGCTACACCTTC. The full variable domain, with the rest looked up from reference TRBV7-9 and TRBJ1-2, is DTGVSQNPRHKITKRGQNVTFRCDPISEHNRLYWYRQTLGQGPEFLTYFQNEAQLEKSRLLSDRFSAERPKGSFSTLEIQRTEQGDSAMYLCASSFSDAGVYGYTFGSGTRLTVV.

Of note for this clone: Distinct nucleotide sequences in the sample also encode this CDR3. CDR3 residues: CASSLARQETQYF. The CDR3 coding sequence is TGTGCCAGCAGCTTAGCACGGCAAGAGACCCAGTACTTC. V and J are TRBV7-2 and TRBJ2-5; D call uncertain. Germline V gene lookup returns CDR1 SGHTA and CDR2 FQGNSA. The CDR3 is 13 amino acids. V was trimmed by 0 bases and J by 2 bases, leaving 4 bases between them.

V is TRBV9 and J is TRBJ2-1; TRBD2 matches at 8 bases. This CDR3 has 16 amino acids. Germline V lookup: CDR1 SGDLS, CDR2 YYNGEE. V shed 3 bases and J 6 bases; nucleotides not matched to a gene: 11. CDR3 nucleotide sequence: TGTGCCAGCAGCGCGCTTGGGACTAGAGCGGGCAATGAGCAGTTCTTC. This codes for CASSALGTRAGNEQFF.

The chain carries TRBV25-1 and TRBJ1-6; TRBD1 aligns across 8 bases. J gave up 7 bases and V 5 bases, and 7 bases lay outside the gene matches. CDR1 and CDR2 from the germline V gene are MGHDK and SYGVNS. The CDR3 extends over 15 amino acids. CDR3 protein: CASSPRTGRNSPLHF. CDR3 sequence (DNA): TGTGCCAGCAGTCCAAGGACAGGGAGAAATTCACCCCTCCACTTT.

The chain joins TRBV5-1 to TRBJ2-3; the D gene is possibly TRBD2 (6 bases). V dropped 2 bases and J dropped 2 bases, with 9 bases sitting between them. The CDR3 is made up of 14 amino acids. Germline V CDR1 and CDR2: SGHRS, YFSETQ. The CDR3 is CASSFSGYTDTQYF. The CDR3 region has the DNA TGCGCCAGCAGCTTTAGCGGATACACAGATACGCAGTATTTT.

This chain joins TRBV18 and TRBJ1-4; TRBD1 is a possible D gene (6 bases). Trimming left V 3 bases short and J 4 bases short, with 12 bases between. The CDR3 consists of 15 residues. CDR1 and CDR2 (germline): KGHSH, LQKENI. CDR3 sequence reads: CASSPPQGGNEKLFF. The DNA of the CDR3 is TGTGCCAGCTCACCTCCACAGGGCGGTAATGAAAAACTGTTTTTT.

The chain employs TRBV19 and TRBJ1-1, with D hard to call. V lost 4 bases to trimming and J lost 6 bases, with 9 bases between them. Looked up from germline, CDR1 is LNHDA and CDR2 is SQIVND (reference sequence). The CDR3 runs to 12 residues. The CDR3 is CASSRSEAEAFF. The CDR3 DNA sequence: TGTGCCAGTAGTAGGTCTGAGGCTGAAGCTTTCTTT.

This rearrangement joins TRBV19 to TRBJ1-3; 10 bases map to TRBD1. Germline values: CDR1 LNHDA, CDR2 SQIVND (reference sequence). The ends lost 4 bases at V and 1 base at J; junction bases unmatched: 4. The CDR3 length is 16 residues. The DNA of the CDR3 is TGTGCCAGTAGTAGAGGGACAGGGGTATCTGGAAACACCATATATTTT. Amino acid sequence: CASSRGTGVSGNTIYF.

This sequence joins TRBV27 and TRBJ2-3, with 13 bases identical to TRBD2. The J segment lost 5 bases and the V segment lost 10 bases, leaving 15 bases of the junction unmatched. The CDR3 has 17 residues. Germline values: CDR1 MNHEY, CDR2 SMNVEV (reference sequence). Here the CDR3 DNA reads TGTGCCATCCTGACTACTAGCGGGGGGGCCAGGATAGATACGCAGTATTTT. Translated, it gives CAILTTSGGARIDTQYF.

Only a few counts were recorded for this clone. V is TRBV7-3 and J is TRBJ1-4; tentative D call: TRBD1 (5 bases). The CDR3 spans 13 residues. Germline V lookup: CDR1 SGHTA, CDR2 FQGTGA. V shed 5 bases and J shed 5 bases, with 9 bases lying between them. The CDR3 DNA sequence: TGTGCCAGCAGCGCCGGGGGGAATGAAAAACTGTTTTTT. It is translated as CASSAGGNEKLFF.

The sample holds a few counts of this clone. The chain links TRBV3-1 (or the pseudogene TRBV3-2) to TRBJ1-2; tentatively, D is TRBD1 (5 bases). Germline CDR1 and CDR2: LGHDT and YNNKEL (reference sequence). Trimming shortened V by 4 bases and J by 4 bases, and 10 bases separated the two germline ends. This CDR3 has 13 residues. The CDR3 here is CASSPQGSYGYTF. In DNA, the CDR3 is TGTGCCAGCAGCCCTCAGGGAAGCTATGGCTACACCTTC.

The rearrangement links TRBV30 to TRBJ2-3; maybe TRBD1 (6 bases). CDR3 length: 14 amino acids. Germline loops: CDR1 GTSNPN, CDR2 SVGIG (reference sequence). The V end lost 4 bases, the J end lost 3 bases, and 14 bases lay between the germline ends. The CDR3 region is CAWTPTGGTDTQYF. CDR3 nucleotide sequence: TGTGCCTGGACGCCGACAGGAGGTACAGATACGCAGTATTTT.

The J gene is TRBJ2-2, the V gene TRBV7-2, with D possibly being TRBD1 (6 bases). This CDR3 is 14 amino acids long. In germline, CDR1 is SGHTA, CDR2 FQGNSA. Trimming removed 5 bases at V and 4 bases at J, with 11 bases between. CDR3 loop: CASSPQGSTGELFF. The CDR3 DNA sequence: TGTGCCAGCAGCCCCCAGGGGAGCACCGGGGAGCTGTTTTTT.

The chain has TRBV7-9 and TRBJ2-5; D not resolved. Germline V gene sequence: CDR1 SEHNR, CDR2 FQNEAQ (reference sequence). V shed 5 bases and J shed 0 bases, with 7 bases lying between them. This CDR3 is 13 amino acids long. CDR3 DNA: TGTGCCAGCAGCCTTACACACCAAGAGACCCAGTACTTC. The encoded protein is CASSLTHQETQYF. The full variable domain, in which reference TRBV7-9 and TRBJ2-5 provide the parts outside the CDR3, is DTGVSQNPRHKITKRGQNVTFRCDPISEHNRLYWYRQTLGQGPEFLTYFQNEAQLEKSRLLSDRFSAERPKGSFSTLEIQRTEQGDSAMYLCASSLTHQETQYFGPGTRLLVL.

The chain combines TRBV6-5 with TRBJ2-2, with 9 bases fitting TRBD1. V was pared by 11 bases and J by 2 bases, with 6 bases of the junction left unmatched. The germline CDR1 and CDR2 sequences are MNHEY and SVGAGI. The CDR3 has 14 residues. The CDR3 loop reads CAGGTGINTGELFF. The CDR3 nucleotides are TGTGCCGGGGGGACAGGGATTAACACCGGGGAGCTGTTTTTT.

The chain carries TRBV5-1 and TRBJ2-1; 9 nucleotides align to TRBD1. This CDR3 is 15 amino acids long. Germline V gives CDR1 SGHRS, CDR2 YFSETQ. The junction had 5 bases not matched to a gene; V was cut back by 4 bases and J by 3 bases. The CDR3 region has the DNA TGCGCCAGCAGCGTAGGGACAGGGAACTACAATGAGCAGTTCTTC. It encodes CASSVGTGNYNEQFF.

V is TRBV4-1 and J is TRBJ1-6; D is uncertain. The CDR3 runs to 13 residues. Germline V gene data show CDR1 as MGHRA and CDR2 as YSYEKL. Trimming left V 0 bases short and J 5 bases short, with 2 bases between. For the CDR3, the DNA is TGCGCCAGCAGCCAAGATAATAATTCACCCCTCCACTTT. Residues: CASSQDNNSPLHF.

The chain combines TRBV19 with TRBJ1-5; 9 bases are shared with TRBD1. The J segment lost 4 bases and the V segment lost 10 bases, leaving 11 bases of the junction unmatched. CDR3 size: 15 residues. In germline, CDR1 is LNHDA, CDR2 SQIVND (reference sequence). The CDR3 here is CATKGGQGLNQPQHF. CDR3 bases: TGTGCCACTAAGGGGGGACAGGGTTTAAATCAGCCCCAGCATTTT. The full variable domain, its missing parts supplied by reference TRBV19 and TRBJ1-5, is DGGITQSPKYLFRKEGQNVTLSCEQNLNHDAMYWYRQDPGQGLRLIYYSQIVNDFQKGDIAEGYSVSREKKESFPLTVTSAQKNPTAFYLCATKGGQGLNQPQHFGDGTRLSIL.

The rearrangement links TRBV10-3 to TRBJ1-2, with 8 nucleotides matching TRBD1. Trimming cost V 10 bases and J 5 bases; bases outside gene matches: 15. This CDR3 contains 15 residues. Germline loops: CDR1 ENHRY, CDR2 SYGVKD. The CDR3 spells CATLPTGDGGYGYTF. For the CDR3, the DNA is TGTGCCACCTTACCGACAGGGGACGGAGGGTATGGCTACACCTTC.